Below are 14 T cell receptor beta chains sequenced from a single sample in a study of T cells expressing NK-cell markers. No DNA is given; TCRdb re-called the 5' RACE reads and lists each CDR3 protein once. The sample's table shows about 450,000 distinct CDR3 sequences. Material: blood T cells: a sorted CD56 or NKG2C T cell subset, CD4+ or CD8+ T cells, or bulk PBMC T cells (not recorded which). All receptors derive from a woman between 18 and 70 years old in good health.

V and J are TRBV6-1 and TRBJ1-4; the D call from TCRdb, TRBD1, cannot be confirmed without DNA. Germline V gene data show CDR1 as MNHNS and CDR2 as SASEGT. The CDR3 covers 15 residues. CDR3 sequence: CASSPPGQDNEKLFF.

The V gene is TRBV6-2 or TRBV6-3, the J gene TRBJ2-3; TCRdb calls TRBD2, which cannot be checked without DNA. The CDR3 consists of 15 residues. CDR1 and CDR2 from the germline V gene are MNHEY and SVGEGT. The CDR3 spells CASSYPPGLTLTQYF.

This chain links TRBV20-1 with TRBJ2-1; without DNA, the TCRdb call of TRBD2 cannot be checked. Germline V gene lookup returns CDR1 DFQATT and CDR2 SNEGSKA (reference sequence). The CDR3 loop spans 14 amino acids. CDR3: CSARDRALLNEQFF.

This chain joins TRBV18 and TRBJ2-2; TCRdb picks TRBD1, but there is no DNA to check that call. The CDR3 is 15 residues long. Germline V gives CDR1 KGHSH, CDR2 LQKENI. CDR3 sequence reads: CASSPDRMNTGELFF.

The V and J genes are TRBV12-3 or TRBV12-4 and TRBJ2-1; the TCRdb D gene call, TRBD1, has no DNA to confirm it. The CDR3 length is 18 residues. The CDR3 protein is CASSLDPPSGSSYNEQFF.

The rearrangement links TRBV4-2 to TRBJ2-3; TCRdb proposes TRBD2, but this gene call is untestable without DNA. The germline gives CDR1 LGHNA, CDR2 YNFKEQ. CDR3 length equals 16 residues. CDR3 region: CASSQVSTGGADTQYF.

V gene TRBV6-1 combines with J gene TRBJ1-2. Germline V lookup: CDR1 MNHNS, CDR2 SASEGT. The CDR3 is 12 residues long. The CDR3: CASSVGSGGYTF.

The chain is built from TRBV5-1 and TRBJ2-1. The CDR3 runs to 15 residues. The germline V gene has CDR1 SGHRS and CDR2 YFSETQ. The CDR3 here is CASSLRLEPYNEQFF.

This CDR3 is CSVVKGAIAYNEQFF. The V call is TRBV29-1, the J call TRBJ2-1; TCRdb's D gene call, TRBD2, goes unchecked for lack of DNA. The CDR3 covers 15 residues. CDR1 is SQVTM and CDR2 is ANQGSEA in the germline V gene.

The chain recombines TRBV20-1 with TRBJ1-1; TCRdb's D gene call, TRBD1, goes unchecked for lack of DNA. The CDR3 runs 14 residues. Per germline, CDR1 DFQATT and CDR2 SNEGSKA (reference sequence). The CDR3 sequence is CSARDRGKNTEAFF.

V is TRBV29-1 and J is TRBJ2-7; TCRdb calls TRBD1, which cannot be checked without DNA. Germline V gene data show CDR1 as SQVTM and CDR2 as ANQGSEA. This CDR3 has 12 residues. CDR3 residues: CSIGQAAYEQYF.

The chain uses TRBV20-1 and TRBJ1-6. The CDR3 length is 15 residues. Germline values: CDR1 DFQATT, CDR2 SNEGSKA (reference sequence). The CDR3 here is CSARGWEDYNSPLHF.

V and J are TRBV15 and TRBJ2-1; no DNA is available, so the TRBD2 call from TCRdb remains unchecked. The CDR3 length is 16 residues. The germline gives CDR1 LNHNV, CDR2 YYDKDF (reference sequence). CDR3 amino acids: CATLLVGLADDGEQFF.

The chain recombines TRBV7-8 with TRBJ1-4; TCRdb gives TRBD1 as the D gene, but with no DNA this cannot be confirmed. CDR1 is SGHVS and CDR2 is FQNEAQ in the germline V gene. This CDR3 contains 15 residues. The CDR3: CASSPRDGTNEKLFF.